Listed here are 2 T cell receptor beta chains from one sample, sequenced in a study of blood T cell repertoires in COVID-19. Assay used: immunoSEQ multiplex PCR; TCRdb lists only in-frame clones, some missing. Of around 500,000 clones in the sample, about 85% are singletons; the top ten hold approximately 8%. Sequences were obtained from PBMCs or T cells enriched from blood (not recorded which). The receptors were gathered from a woman aged 60 to 75 who had recovered from COVID-19.

This clone was seen a single time. The chain uses TRBV21-1 and TRBJ2-7; TRBD1, the D gene given by the table, was not confirmed from the DNA. TRBV21-1 is recorded as a pseudogene. This CDR3 is 14 amino acids long. The CDR3 DNA is TGTGCCAGCAGCCCCCGGGACAGGGACCACGAGCAGTACGTC. Translated: CASSPRDRDHEQYV.

This clone was found once. V gene TRBV19 combines with J gene TRBJ1-1; possibly TRBD1 for D (6 bases). Per germline, CDR1 LNHDA and CDR2 SQIVND (reference sequence). Trimming shortened V by 3 bases and J by 3 bases, and 17 bases separated the two germline ends. This CDR3 contains 16 residues. The CDR3 loop reads CASSMRLVQGDTEAFF. The CDR3 DNA reads as TGTGCCAGTAGTATGAGGCTGGTACAGGGAGACACTGAAGCTTTCTTT.